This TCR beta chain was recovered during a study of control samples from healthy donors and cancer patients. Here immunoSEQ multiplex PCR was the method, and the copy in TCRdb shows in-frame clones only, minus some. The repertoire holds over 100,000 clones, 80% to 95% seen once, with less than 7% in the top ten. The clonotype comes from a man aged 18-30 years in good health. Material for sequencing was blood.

CDR3 region: CASSLLGQGVYEQYF. CDR3 in DNA: TGTGCCAGCAGCTTATTGGGACAGGGAGTCTACGAGCAGTACTTC. This chain connects TRBV11-2 to TRBJ2-7; 9 bases agree with TRBD1. J gave up 3 bases and V 2 bases, and 5 bases lay outside the gene matches. This CDR3 spans 15 amino acids. Per the germline V gene, CDR1 is SGHAT and CDR2 is FQNNGV.